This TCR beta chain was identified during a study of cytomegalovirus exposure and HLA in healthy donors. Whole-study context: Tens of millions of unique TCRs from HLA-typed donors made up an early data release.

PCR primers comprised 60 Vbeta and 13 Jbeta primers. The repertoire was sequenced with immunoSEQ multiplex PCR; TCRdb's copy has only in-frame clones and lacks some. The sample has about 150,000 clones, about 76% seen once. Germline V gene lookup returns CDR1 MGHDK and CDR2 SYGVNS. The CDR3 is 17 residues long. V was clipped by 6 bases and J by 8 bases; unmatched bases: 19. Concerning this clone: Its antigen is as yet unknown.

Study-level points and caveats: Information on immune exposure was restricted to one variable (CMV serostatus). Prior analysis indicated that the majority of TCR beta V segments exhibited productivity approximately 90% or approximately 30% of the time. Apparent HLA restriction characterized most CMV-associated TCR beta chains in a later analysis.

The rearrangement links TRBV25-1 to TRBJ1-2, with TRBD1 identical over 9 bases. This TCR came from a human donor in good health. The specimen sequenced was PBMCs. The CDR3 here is CASRAPGQGSSSRGYTF. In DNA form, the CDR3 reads TGTGCCAGCAGGGCCCCCGGACAGGGGAGTTCTTCCAGGGGCTACACCTTC.